This TCR beta chain was sequenced during a study of breast tumors, draining lymph nodes, adjacent tissues. Samples came from axillary lymph nodes draining the breast cancer. TCRdb re-called the multiplex PCR reads through MiXCR, storing one row per CDR3 protein. In the table there are 150,000 to 200,000 distinct CDR3 sequences, approximately 33% of which are singletons. In this sample, this clonotype turned up many times. Trimming cost V 5 bases and J 1 base; bases outside gene matches: 7. Germline V gene data show CDR1 as KGHSH and CDR2 as LQKENI. This CDR3 is 16 amino acids long. The sample consisted of axillary lymph node tissue. The chain has TRBV18 and TRBJ2-2; 7 bases fit TRBD2. The receptor was derived from a female donor with breast cancer. Some clones in this sample may be carry-over from other donors' samples. The CDR3 spells CASSGKAGLNTGELFF. CDR3 nucleotide sequence: TGTGCCAGCTCAGGAAAAGCGGGGTTGAACACCGGGGAGCTGTTTTTT.